Reported below is one T cell receptor (beta chain). The CDR3 extends over 14 amino acids. Per germline, CDR1 SGDLS and CDR2 YYNGEE. V dropped 0 bases and J dropped 0 bases, with 6 bases sitting between them. This sample stems from a study of response to subunit inactivated influenza vaccine. TCRdb re-called the RT-PCR reads with MiXCR, one entry per CDR3 protein. The sample contains some 550,000 distinct CDR3 sequences, approximately 24% of which appear only once. This sample was shared with a second study, whose subject was T cells expressing NK-cell markers. From that second work: The authors generated TCR beta cDNA through 5'RACE template switching with UMIs.

This chain links TRBV9 with TRBJ2-5, with no clear D. Material: CD4+ T cells sorted from PBMCs, obtained 11 to 12 days after vaccination. This TCR was recovered from a man aged 50-59 years who received an inactivated influenza vaccine. CDR3 nucleotide sequence: TGTGCCAGCAGCGTAGGGGCAAACCAAGAGACCCAGTACTTC. Amino acid sequence: CASSVGANQETQYF.